This is a list of T cell receptor beta chains from one sample in a study of cytomegalovirus exposure and HLA in healthy donors. The method was immunoSEQ multiplex PCR; TCRdb's version includes in-frame clones alone and lacks a portion of them. The sample yields 190,000 or so clones, roughly four fifths seen once. Sequenced sample: PBMCs. The source of these receptors is a man aged 45 to 65 in good health and CMV-seronegative. Each CDR3 is given with its conserved first and last residue. A D gene is named only where the DNA matches it firmly. Clone size is shown for a subset of rows, as once, few, many or a class of expanded clone.

size	D	V	J	CDR3	DNA
-	TRBD2	TRBV7-9	TRBJ2-5	CASSPRGGLGEQYF	TGTGCCAGCAGCCCCCGGGGGGGCCTCGGGGAGCAGTACTTC
-	-	TRBV28	TRBJ2-7	CASSSPGGAAYEQYF	TGTGCCAGCAGTTCCCCCGGGGGAGCAGCCTACGAGCAGTACTTC
-	TRBD2	TRBV6-4	TRBJ2-3	CASSKRLAGTDTQYF	TGTGCCAGCAGTAAAAGGCTAGCGGGGACAGATACGCAGTATTTT
-	-	TRBV18	TRBJ1-1	CASSPPVGPGTEAFF	TGTGCCAGCTCACCTCCTGTCGGCCCAGGGACTGAAGCTTTCTTT
-	-	TRBV5-1	TRBJ2-2	CASSLVGQNTGELFF	TGCGCCAGCAGCTTGGTGGGACAGAACACCGGGGAGCTGTTTTTT
-	TRBD2	TRBV6-1	TRBJ2-7	CASSKGSSGRYEQYF	TGTGCCAGCAGTAAGGGGTCTAGCGGGAGGTACGAGCAGTACTTC
-	-	TRBV6-1	TRBJ1-6	CASSENKGAGPDSPLHF	TGTGCCAGCAGTGAAAACAAAGGGGCTGGGCCTGATTCACCCCTCCACTTT
once	TRBD2	TRBV27	TRBJ2-7	CASSLSTSGSYEQYF	TGTGCCAGCAGTTTATCGACTAGCGGGAGTTACGAGCAGTACTTC
-	TRBD1	TRBV2	TRBJ2-1	CASSTRTGADEQFF	TGTGCCAGCAGTACCCGGACAGGGGCGGATGAGCAGTTCTTC
-	TRBD2	TRBV29-1	TRBJ2-1	CSVGGLAESSYNEQFF	TGCAGCGTTGGTGGGCTAGCGGAGAGCTCCTACAATGAGCAGTTCTTC
few	-	TRBV5-1	TRBJ1-2	CASSSNNYGYTF	TGCGCCAGCAGCTCTAATAACTATGGCTACACCTTC
once	-	TRBV7-2	TRBJ2-3	CASSARGSDTQYF	TGTGCCAGCAGCGCGCGGGGCTCAGATACGCAGTATTTT
-	-	TRBV7-6	TRBJ2-3	CASSVDRYPDTQYF	TGTGCCAGCAGCGTAGACAGGTACCCAGATACGCAGTATTTT
-	-	TRBV5-1	TRBJ2-1	CASSFFGGNEQFF	TGCGCCAGCAGCTTCTTTGGGGGGAATGAGCAGTTCTTC
once	-	TRBV7-9	TRBJ1-2	CASSLLQGKGGYTF	TGTGCCAGCAGCTTGCTGCAGGGGAAGGGAGGCTACACCTTC
-	-	TRBV28	TRBJ1-5	CASRPTGSQPQHF	TGTGCCAGCAGACCAACAGGGAGTCAGCCCCAGCATTTT
-	-	TRBV9	TRBJ2-5	CASSVTGTTKAGEQYF	TGTGCCAGCAGCGTCACAGGGACGACTAAAGCTGGGGAGCAGTACTTC
once	-	TRBV18	TRBJ1-1	CASSRGHPNTEAFF	TGTGCCAGCTCCCGCGGACACCCGAACACTGAAGCTTTCTTT
-	-	TRBV14	TRBJ2-3	CASSQDPLDPDTQYF	TGTGCCAGCAGCCAAGATCCACTAGATCCAGATACGCAGTATTTT
-	-	TRBV21-1	TRBJ2-1	CASSKKFLAGEPNNEQFF	TGTGCCAGCAGCAAGAAGTTCCTAGCGGGAGAGCCGAACAATGAGCAGTTCTTC